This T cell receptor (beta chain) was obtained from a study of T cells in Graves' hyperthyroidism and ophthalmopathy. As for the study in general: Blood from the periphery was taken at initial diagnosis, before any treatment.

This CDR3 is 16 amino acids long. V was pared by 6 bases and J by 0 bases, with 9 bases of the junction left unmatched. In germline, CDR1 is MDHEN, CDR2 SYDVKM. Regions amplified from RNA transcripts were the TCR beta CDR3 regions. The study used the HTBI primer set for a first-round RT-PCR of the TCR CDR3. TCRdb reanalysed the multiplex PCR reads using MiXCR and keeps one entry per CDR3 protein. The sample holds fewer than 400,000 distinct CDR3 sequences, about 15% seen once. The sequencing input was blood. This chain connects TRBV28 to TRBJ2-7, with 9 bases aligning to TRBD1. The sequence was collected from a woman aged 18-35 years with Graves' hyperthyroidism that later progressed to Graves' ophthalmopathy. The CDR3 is CASSPGTGRTSYEQYF. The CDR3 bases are TGTGCCAGCAGCCCCGGGACAGGGCGAACCTCCTACGAGCAGTACTTC.